This TCR beta chain was obtained from a study of T cell repertoires in cytomegalovirus infection. The wider study: The study used recently identified HLA-C-restricted and well-studied HLA-B-restricted CMV epitopes. Based on public TCR beta signatures, there were indications of CMV infection and of a matching HLA type. Whole-study findings and limits: Dominating the ex vivo response were HLA-C-restricted CMV-specific TCR beta clonotypes. Cumulative public TCR beta family frequency identified carriers of CMV plus the relevant HLA.

With V trimmed by 7 bases and J by 4 bases, 5 bases remained unmatched. CDR3 size: 13 residues. Germline V gene data show CDR1 as MNHEY and CDR2 as SMNVEV (reference sequence). Worth noting for this clonotype: The antigen remains unidentified.

TCRdb re-analysed the reads in MiXCR, keeping a single row per CDR3 protein. The sample records approximately 990,000 distinct CDR3 sequences, roughly a third being singletons. The sequence was obtained from a human donor in good health (CMV status not recorded). Some clones in this sample may be carry-over from other donors' samples. The rearrangement joins TRBV27 to TRBJ2-3; TRBD2 agrees at 7 bases. This specimen was cultured CD8+ T cells from PBMCs, taken from culture after CMV antigen stimulation. Written as DNA, the CDR3 is TGTGCCAGCACCCACCGGGGGGCAGATACGCAGTATTTT. This sequence encodes CASTHRGADTQYF.